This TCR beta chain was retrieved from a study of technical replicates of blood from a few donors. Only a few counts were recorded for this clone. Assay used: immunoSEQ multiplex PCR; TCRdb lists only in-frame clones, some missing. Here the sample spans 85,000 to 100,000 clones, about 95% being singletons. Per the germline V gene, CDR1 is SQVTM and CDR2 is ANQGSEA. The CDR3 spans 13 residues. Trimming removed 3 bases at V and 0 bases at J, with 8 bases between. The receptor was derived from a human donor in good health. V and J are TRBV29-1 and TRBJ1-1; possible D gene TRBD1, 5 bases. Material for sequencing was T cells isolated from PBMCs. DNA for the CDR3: TGCAGCGTTGACCGACAGATGAACACTGAAGCTTTCTTT. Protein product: CSVDRQMNTEAFF.